Each of the 8 T cell receptor beta chains below was sequenced from the same sample in a study of vaccination and CD4 T cells after COVID-19. Time point noted: late sampling 161 to 241 days after vaccination in a few convalescent patients. The treatment is: roughly 10-day PBMC culture with coronavirus spike peptide pools or control peptides (ViraFEST assay). These receptors are not linked to any known antigen. With the Oncomine TCR Beta short-read assay, DNA from cultured CD4+ T cells was sequenced. TCRdb called the PCR reads again in MiXCR, with one record for every CDR3 protein. In the table there are over 20,000 distinct CDR3 sequences, less than 40% of which are singletons. The specimen was CD4+ T cells from blood, cultured in vitro, collected about 7 months after SARS-CoV-2 vaccination. These receptors were taken from a human donor who had recovered from COVID-19.

The chain employs TRBV28 and TRBJ2-2; D uncertain. Per germline, CDR1 MDHEN and CDR2 SYDVKM. V was pared by 4 bases and J by 4 bases, with 13 bases between. The CDR3 runs to 15 residues. The DNA for the CDR3 is TGTGCCAGCAGTTCCGCTTTGGTAGGCACCGGGGAGCTGTTTTTT. This gives the protein CASSSALVGTGELFF.

The J gene is TRBJ1-1, the V gene TRBV15; the D is unclear. This CDR3 contains 19 residues. Germline V CDR1 and CDR2: LNHNV, YYDKDF (reference sequence). Trimming cost V 3 bases and J 0 bases, with 23 bases left between them. CDR3 amino acids: CATSSTLWRASGLNTEAFF. The DNA of the CDR3 is TGTGCCACCAGCAGCACCTTGTGGAGGGCCAGCGGCTTGAACACTGAAGCTTTCTTT.

The chain couples TRBV25-1 to TRBJ1-6; D call uncertain. The CDR3 covers 14 residues. V dropped 6 bases and J dropped 1 base, with 7 bases sitting between them. The germline V gene encodes CDR1 MGHDK and CDR2 SYGVNS. CDR3 coding DNA: TGTGCCAGCAGCGAGGGATCCTATAATTCACCCCTCCACTTT. It yields the protein CASSEGSYNSPLHF.

V and J are TRBV18 and TRBJ1-1; D is perhaps TRBD1 (5 bases). V was pared by 4 bases and J by 0 bases, with 24 bases between. The CDR3 totals 19 residues. Looked up from germline, CDR1 is KGHSH and CDR2 is LQKENI. The CDR3 here is CASSRSGGSIGVLNTEAFF. The CDR3 DNA reads TGTGCCAGCTCACGGAGCGGGGGGAGTATCGGGGTACTGAACACTGAAGCTTTCTTT.

This clonotype has a handful of counts. The V call is TRBV6-1, the J call TRBJ2-5; 12 positions match TRBD1. CDR1 and CDR2 (germline): MNHNS, SASEGT. Trimming cost V 6 bases and J 4 bases; bases outside gene matches: 6. The CDR3 totals 15 residues. CDR3 residues: CASRGQGALGETQYF. As DNA, the CDR3 is TGTGCCAGCAGGGGACAGGGGGCACTAGGAGAGACCCAGTACTTC.

This chain uses TRBV20-1 with TRBJ2-7; TRBD1 matches at 9 bases. CDR1 is DFQATT, CDR2 SNEGSKA, per germline (reference sequence). The CDR3 has 13 residues. With V trimmed by 8 bases and J by 7 bases, 12 bases remained unmatched. The chain's CDR3 is CSQTGTGTGEQYF. The CDR3, as DNA: TGCAGTCAAACCGGGACAGGGACTGGAGAGCAGTACTTC.

The chain employs TRBV2 and TRBJ1-5; no definite D call. V was pared by 8 bases and J by 1 base, with 15 bases between. Germline V gene data show CDR1 as SNHLY and CDR2 as FYNNEI. The CDR3 length is 15 residues. DNA of the CDR3: TGTGCCAGCGAGTTGGAACACCTGAGCAATCAGCCCCAGCATTTT. This encodes CASELEHLSNQPQHF.

This CDR3 reads CASSYLTRGQGYNTEAFF. The CDR3 region has the DNA TGTGCCAGCAGTTACCTTACCCGAGGACAGGGCTATAACACTGAAGCTTTCTTT. The chain couples TRBV6-5 to TRBJ1-1; 8 bases are a match to TRBD1. The CDR3 runs to 18 residues. Germline V gene lookup returns CDR1 MNHEY and CDR2 SVGAGI. With 2 bases clipped from V and 2 bases from J, the junction kept 13 bases outside the gene matches.